This T cell receptor beta chain was identified during a study of blood T cell repertoires in COVID-19 (dated by TCRdb to between 2020 and 2021). Concerning the study at large: The collaborator samples originated in the United States, Italy and Spain and spanned the acute and convalescent phases of COVID-19. Subjects who had been exposed to COVID-19, were actively infected with it, or had recovered from it provided the deeply sampled blood TCRbeta repertoires that made up the dataset. Samples were obtained from the ongoing ImmuneRACE study (first 160 participants) and from 950 to 1,500 subjects provided by 6 global collaborators. The material from the prospective study consisted of cDNA or gDNA derived from T cells, B-cell-depleted T cells, or PBMCs. Sample metadata almost always included a de-identified subject ID, COVID-19 status, age in years and sex. Where HLA class I and class II types were available, the types were taken from metadata supplied by the sample provider, not from assay-based typing. The repertoires were released in a freely available public database meant as a resource for research on the immune response to SARS-CoV-2. On the study overall, not on this receptor specifically: The quantity of clinical and demographic metadata differed by source and by participant and was supplied without curation.

TCRbeta CDR3 regions were amplified from genomic DNA using the immunoSEQ Assay, a bias-controlled multiplex PCR. On the authors' methods: The number of nucleated cells in each sample was estimated by amplification of reference gene primers within the assay. To quantify the absolute abundance of each unique TCRbeta CDR3 rearrangement, sequence reads were collapsed and filtered. For each sample, productive Simpson clonality was calculated by taking the square root of Simpson's diversity index across productive rearrangements. TCRdb retrieved this table from immuneACCESS and kept in-frame rearrangements only. Not all clones are present; in checked studies, unresolved V genes account for under half, and no reason is known for the remainder. Clone size and the V and J calls come from that table; the DNA yielded D and trimming. This sample lists under 100,000 clones; more than 70% were detected once. The ten largest clones represent more than 15% of the sample.

Whole blood was collected in K2EDTA tubes by collaborating institutions according to the institutions' own protocols. For TCRbeta analysis, collaborators shipped samples as frozen whole blood, isolated PBMCs, or DNA extracted from either of those sample types. The CDR3 numbers 11 residues from cysteine through phenylalanine. Only CDR3 DNA remains: 33 bases, in frame from the first base. CDR1 MNHEY and CDR2 SVGAGI were looked up in the germline V gene. Trimming takes 11 bases from V and 6 bases from J, and the germline ends sit 13 bases apart. Points on this clone: Its antigen is unknown. No much larger clone is present one base from it, and per-base qualities are unavailable.

The specimen sequenced was peripheral blood. The clonotype originates from a woman aged 60-70 years with acute or convalescent COVID-19. The chain joins TRBV6-5 to TRBJ2-5, with the D gene too uncertain to name. The CDR3 corresponds to CAVRFSQTQYF. The nucleotide sequence is given as TGTGCCGTGAGGTTCAGCCAGACCCAGTACTTC.